This T cell receptor beta chain was identified during a study of blood T cell repertoires in COVID-19. Study context: Nucleic acid was either cDNA or gDNA, and it came from T cells, B-cell-depleted T cells, or PBMCs.

Original data processing: From reference gene primer amplification, estimates of nucleated cell counts were derived. Only in-frame clones appear in the TCRdb table, and some are missing; sequencing was by immunoSEQ multiplex PCR. The V and J calls and the clone size are those of that table, but D and trimming were determined from the DNA. Here the sample spans approximately 300,000 clones, 90% being singletons. Germline V gene sequence: CDR1 KGHSH, CDR2 LQKENI. The CDR3 sequence is 14 residues long. Trimming cost V 3 bases and J 6 bases, with 12 bases left between them. Individuals aged roughly 18 to 95 years were recruited from approximately 22 US areas. Within the 2 weeks before study entry, each person in the exposed group met a COVID-19 case.

The chain carries TRBV18 and TRBJ2-1; D unresolved. The TCR was taken from a woman in her twenties or thirties who had been exposed to COVID-19. The sequencing sample was made of PBMCs or T cells enriched from blood (not recorded which). CDR3 sequence reads: CASSPIGSSNEQFF. CDR3 DNA sequence: TGTGCCAGCTCACCGATCGGGTCTAGCAATGAGCAGTTCTTC.